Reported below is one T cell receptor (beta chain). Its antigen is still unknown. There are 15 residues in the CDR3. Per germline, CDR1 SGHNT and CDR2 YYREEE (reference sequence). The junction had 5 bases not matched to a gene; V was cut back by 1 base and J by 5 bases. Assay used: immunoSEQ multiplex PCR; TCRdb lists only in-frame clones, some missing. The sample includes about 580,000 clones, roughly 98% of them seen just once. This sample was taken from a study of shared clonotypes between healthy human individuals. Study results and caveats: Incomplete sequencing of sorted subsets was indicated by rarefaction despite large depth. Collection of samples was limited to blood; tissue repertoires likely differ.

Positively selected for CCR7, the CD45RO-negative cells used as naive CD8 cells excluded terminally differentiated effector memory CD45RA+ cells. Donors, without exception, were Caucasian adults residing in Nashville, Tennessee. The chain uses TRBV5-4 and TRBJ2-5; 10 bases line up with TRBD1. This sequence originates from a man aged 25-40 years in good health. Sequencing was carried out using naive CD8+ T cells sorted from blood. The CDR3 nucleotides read TGTGCCAGCAGCTTGAAAGGGACAGGGGTTGAGACCCAGTACTTC. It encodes CASSLKGTGVETQYF.